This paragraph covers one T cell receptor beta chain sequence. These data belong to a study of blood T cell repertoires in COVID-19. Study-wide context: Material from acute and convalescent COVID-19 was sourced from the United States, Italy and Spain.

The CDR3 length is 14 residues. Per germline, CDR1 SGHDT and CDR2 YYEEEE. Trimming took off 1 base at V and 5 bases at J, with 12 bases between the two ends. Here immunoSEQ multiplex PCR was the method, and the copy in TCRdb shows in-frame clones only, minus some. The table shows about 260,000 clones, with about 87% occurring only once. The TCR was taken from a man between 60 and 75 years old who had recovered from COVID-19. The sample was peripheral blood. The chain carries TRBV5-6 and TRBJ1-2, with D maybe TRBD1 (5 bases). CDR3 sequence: CASSLLVGPYGYTF. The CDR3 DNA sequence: TGTGCCAGCAGCTTGCTCGTGGGGCCGTATGGCTACACCTTC.